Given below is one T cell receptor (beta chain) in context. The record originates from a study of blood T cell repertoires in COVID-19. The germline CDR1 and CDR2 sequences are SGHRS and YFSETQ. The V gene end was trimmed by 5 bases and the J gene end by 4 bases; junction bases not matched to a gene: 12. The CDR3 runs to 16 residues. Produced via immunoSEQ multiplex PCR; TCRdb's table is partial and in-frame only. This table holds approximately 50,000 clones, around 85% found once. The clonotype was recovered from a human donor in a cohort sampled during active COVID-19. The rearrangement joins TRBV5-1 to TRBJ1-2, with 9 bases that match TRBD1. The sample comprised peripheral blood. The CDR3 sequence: CASRSGQGQPGYGYTF. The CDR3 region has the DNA TGCGCCAGCAGATCGGGACAGGGTCAACCTGGCTATGGCTACACCTTC.